This passage covers 29 T cell receptor beta chains from one sample sequenced in a study of T-cell memory formation after mild COVID-19. TCRdb reprocessed the 5' RACE reads with MiXCR, giving one entry per CDR3 protein. The data hold almost 45,000 distinct CDR3 sequences, with 6.6% observed a single time. Source material: PBMCs or a T cell subset sorted from them (not recorded which). All receptors come from an adult who had mild COVID-19 (a few samples of this study predate the infection). Cell type and time point are not known.

The table lists this clonotype with many counts. The chain is built from TRBV3-1 and TRBJ1-1; D gene unclear. The CDR3 runs to 13 residues. Germline V gene data show CDR1 as LGHDT and CDR2 as YNNKEL (reference sequence). V was pared by 5 bases and J by 5 bases, with 12 bases between. CDR3 DNA sequence: TGTGCCAGCAGCAAACACAGTGAGACTGAAGCTTTCTTT. Translation: CASSKHSETEAFF.

This clonotype was observed a handful of times. The J gene is TRBJ2-7, the V gene TRBV3-1; TRBD1 aligns across 9 bases. CDR3 length: 15 amino acids. V dropped 4 bases and J dropped 8; count of bases not matched to a gene: 12. Germline V lookup: CDR1 LGHDT, CDR2 YNNKEL (reference sequence). CDR3 in DNA: TGTGCCAGCAGCCCCGTCCCGGGACAGGGATCGAAGCAGTACTTC. Its protein is CASSPVPGQGSKQYF.

There are many counts of this clonotype. The chain recombines TRBV27 with TRBJ2-1; D remains ambiguous. The CDR3 covers 12 residues. V dropped 8 bases and J dropped 0 bases, with 5 bases sitting between them. Germline values: CDR1 MNHEY, CDR2 SMNVEV (reference sequence). In DNA form, the CDR3 reads TGTGCCAGCGCTCTCTCCTACAATGAGCAGTTCTTC. It yields the protein CASALSYNEQFF.

The chain has TRBV6-1 and TRBJ1-5; D possibly corresponds to TRBD1 (6 bases). This CDR3 has 13 amino acids. Looked up from germline, CDR1 is MNHNS and CDR2 is SASEGT. CDR3 coding DNA: TGTGCTCTTGGGCGGGGGGCCAATCAGCCCCAGCATTTT. As protein: CALGRGANQPQHF.

This clonotype was counted at least ten times. The rearrangement uses TRBV9 and TRBJ2-1; 8 bases fit TRBD2. The V and J ends lost 4 bases and 10 bases, in that order; junction bases with no gene match: 16. The germline gives CDR1 SGDLS, CDR2 YYNGEE. The CDR3 totals 16 residues. The CDR3 region is CASSPQEPGLVGEQFF. The CDR3, as DNA: TGTGCCAGCAGCCCCCAAGAGCCGGGACTAGTCGGGGAGCAGTTCTTC.

This clonotype has a count of ten or more. The V gene is TRBV12-3 or TRBV12-4, the J gene TRBJ2-7, with TRBD1 identical over 9 bases. Germline trimming cut 2 bases from V and 1 base from J; bases unmatched to any gene: 9. The CDR3 is 17 residues long. The CDR3 loop reads CASSLYQRTGVSYEQYF. In DNA, the CDR3 is TGTGCCAGCAGTTTATATCAGAGGACAGGGGTTTCCTACGAGCAGTACTTC.

This clonotype came up a few times. The chain uses TRBV7-2 and TRBJ2-5; possible D gene TRBD2, 6 bases. This CDR3 region has 16 residues. The V end was cut by 1 base, the J end by 1 base, with 13 bases between. In germline, CDR1 is SGHTA, CDR2 FQGNSA. CDR3: CASSLVGSGPQETQYF. The CDR3 DNA sequence: TGTGCCAGCAGCTTAGTCGGGAGTGGCCCCCAAGAGACCCAGTACTTC. The full variable domain, in which reference TRBV7-2 and TRBJ2-5 provide the parts outside the CDR3, is GAGVSQSPSNKVTEKGKDVELRCDPISGHTALYWYRQSLGQGLEFLIYFQGNSAPDKSGLPSDRFSAERTGGSVSTLTIQRTQQEDSAVYLCASSLVGSGPQETQYFGPGTRLLVL.

At least ten counts were recorded for this clonotype. The genes are TRBV14 and TRBJ1-1; D gene ambiguous. CDR3 length equals 14 residues. Per the germline V gene, CDR1 is SGHDN and CDR2 is FVKESK. Between the trimmed V and J ends, which lost 2 bases and 0 bases, there was a span of 7 bases. The CDR3 sequence: CASSQRGMNTEAFF. The CDR3 nucleotides read TGTGCCAGCAGCCAACGGGGTATGAACACTGAAGCTTTCTTT.

This clonotype was seen many times. The chain links TRBV6-2 or TRBV6-3 to TRBJ2-7; 7 bases map to TRBD2. J was trimmed by 7 bases and V by 0 bases; bases with no gene match: 9. This CDR3 has 15 amino acids. Germline V CDR1 and CDR2: MNHEY, SVGEGT. The CDR3 loop reads CASSYSGGRSFEQYF. In nucleotides, the CDR3 is TGTGCCAGCAGTTACTCGGGCGGGAGATCTTTTGAGCAGTACTTC.

This clonotype was seen only a few times. The chain employs TRBV30 and TRBJ1-2; D uncertain. The CDR3 contains 11 residues. CDR1 is GTSNPN and CDR2 is SVGIG in the germline V gene (reference sequence). V dropped 1 base and J dropped 12 bases, with 12 bases sitting between them. The CDR3 DNA sequence: TGTGCCTGGAGTGCACCTGTGGTCCACACCTTC. It specifies CAWSAPVVHTF.

This clonotype was counted many times. The chain carries TRBV28 and TRBJ2-7; D is ambiguous. The CDR3 has 13 amino acids. Germline loops: CDR1 MDHEN, CDR2 SYDVKM. Trimming stripped 11 bases from V and 0 bases from J, with 14 bases between. The CDR3 is CAGSRRNSYEQYF. The CDR3 DNA reads TGTGCCGGATCAAGGCGAAACTCCTACGAGCAGTACTTC.

This clonotype was counted many times. V gene TRBV30 combines with J gene TRBJ2-7, with D tentatively TRBD1 (5 bases). The CDR3 spans 12 residues. Germline CDR1 is GTSNPN and CDR2 is SVGIG (reference sequence). V was pared by 2 bases and J by 3 bases, with 8 bases between. The CDR3 spells CAWSSGFYEQYF. CDR3 in DNA: TGTGCCTGGAGTTCAGGGTTCTACGAGCAGTACTTC. The full variable domain, in which reference TRBV30 and TRBJ2-7 provide the parts outside the CDR3, is SQTIHQWPATLVQPVGSPLSLECTVEGTSNPNLYWYRQAAGRGLQLLFYSVGIGQISSEVPQNLSASRPQDRQFILSSKKLLLSDSGFYLCAWSSGFYEQYFGPGTRLTVT.

This clonotype was seen repeatedly, ten times or more. The chain carries TRBV3-1 and TRBJ2-5; D remains unclear. Trimming removed 2 bases at V and 3 bases at J, with 7 bases between. CDR1 is LGHDT, CDR2 YNNKEL, per germline (reference sequence). The CDR3 sequence is 13 residues long. CDR3 sequence (DNA): TGTGCCAGCAGCCAATACAGTGAAGAGACCCAGTACTTC. It codes for CASSQYSEETQYF.

This clonotype occurred many times. This chain joins TRBV18 and TRBJ2-3; 7 positions agree with TRBD1. Germline V lookup: CDR1 KGHSH, CDR2 LQKENI. There are 14 residues in the CDR3. After removal of 3 bases from V and 0 bases from J, the junction contained 0 bases not matched to a gene. The CDR3 nucleotides are TGTGCCAGCTCACCGGGACAGAGCACAGATACGCAGTATTTT. Translation gives CASSPGQSTDTQYF.

The table lists this clonotype with many counts. The chain recombines TRBV2 with TRBJ2-1; D remains unclear. The CDR3 has 13 residues. Deletions cut 10 bases from V and 3 bases from J, with 13 bases between. CDR1 and CDR2 (germline): SNHLY, FYNNEI. CDR3 nucleotides: TGTGCCACCTCAAGGGAACACTACAATGAGCAGTTCTTC. Its translation: CATSREHYNEQFF.

Note on this clonotype: Being one base from a much bigger clone, this may be a read error. The rearrangement links TRBV18 to TRBJ1-5; 9 nucleotides align to TRBD1. The CDR3 covers 15 residues. Germline V gene sequence: CDR1 KGHSH, CDR2 LQKENI. CDR3 in DNA: TGTGCCAGCTCACCGGGACAGGGTGTGAATCAGCCCAAGCATTTT. This translates into CASSPGQGVNQPKHF. Based on the CDR3 plus reference TRBV18 and TRBJ1-5, the full variable domain is NAGVMQNPRHLVRRRGQEARLRCSPMKGHSHVYWYRQLPEEGLKFMVYLQKENIIDESGMPKERFSAEFPKEGPSILRIQQVVRGDSAAYFCASSPGQGVNQPKHFGDGTRLSIL.

This clonotype was counted many times. The rearrangement joins TRBV7-9 to TRBJ1-4; the D gene is possibly TRBD1 (5 bases). Trimming took 0 bases from V and 6 from J, leaving 5 bases between them. CDR1 and CDR2 from the germline V gene are SEHNR and FQNEAQ (reference sequence). There are 13 residues in the CDR3. The CDR3 DNA follows: TGTGCCAGCAGCTTAGCAGGGGATGAAAAACTGTTTTTT. It translates to CASSLAGDEKLFF.

This chain connects TRBV7-2 to TRBJ2-3, with D possibly TRBD1 on 6 matching bases. The germline gives CDR1 SGHTA, CDR2 FQGNSA. Trimming removed 0 bases at V and 2 bases at J, with 6 bases between. The CDR3 covers 14 residues. CDR3 region: CASSLAGATDTQYF. The CDR3 DNA is TGTGCCAGCAGCTTAGCGGGGGCCACAGATACGCAGTATTTT.

The V gene is TRBV20-1, the J gene TRBJ2-3; 9 nucleotides align to TRBD2. The V gene's germline CDR1 is DFQATT and CDR2 SNEGSKA (reference sequence). Trimming removed 1 base from V and 1 base from J; junction bases left unmatched: 6. The CDR3 loop spans 16 amino acids. CDR3: CSARGRGGMRTDTQYF. CDR3 DNA: TGCAGTGCTAGAGGGCGGGGGGGGATGCGCACAGATACGCAGTATTTT.

This clonotype was found many times. The genes are TRBV4-3 and TRBJ2-2; tentatively, D is TRBD1 or TRBD2 (5 bases each). Germline loops: CDR1 LGHNA, CDR2 YSLEER. Trimming took 0 bases from V and 2 from J, leaving 10 bases between them. The CDR3 contains 16 residues. The CDR3 nucleotides read TGCGCCAGCAGCCAAGATGTGAGGGGTAACACCGGGGAGCTGTTTTTT. It codes for CASSQDVRGNTGELFF.

This chain joins TRBV6-1 and TRBJ1-6; D call uncertain. Germline assignment: CDR1 MNHNS and CDR2 SASEGT. CDR3 length equals 12 residues. V was shortened by 1 base and J by 9 bases, with 4 bases between the two germline ends. For the CDR3, the DNA is TGTGCCAGCAGTGAAGTGCCTTCACCCCTCCACTTT. Amino acid sequence: CASSEVPSPLHF.

The chain uses TRBV6-4 and TRBJ2-1; D remains unclear. Trimming took off 5 bases at V and 5 bases at J, with 13 bases between the two ends. This CDR3 region has 14 residues. CDR1 is MRHNA and CDR2 is SNTAGT in the germline V gene. The CDR3 DNA reads as TGTGCCAGCAGTATGAAGCAGTACGACAATGAGCAGTTCTTC. Translation: CASSMKQYDNEQFF.

This clonotype was seen more than once but under ten times. The V gene is TRBV30, the J gene TRBJ1-1; D ambiguous. Germline values: CDR1 GTSNPN, CDR2 SVGIG (reference sequence). V lost 3 bases, J lost 6 bases, and 11 bases lay in between. The CDR3 totals 12 residues. This CDR3 reads CAWRRGYAEAFF. CDR3 DNA sequence: TGTGCCTGGAGGCGGGGTTACGCTGAAGCTTTCTTT.

This clonotype has a count of ten or more. The chain couples TRBV12-3 or TRBV12-4 to TRBJ2-7; D might be TRBD1 (5 bases). This CDR3 has 14 amino acids. Trimming shortened V by 5 bases and J by 3 bases, and 14 bases separated the two germline ends. The CDR3 is CASSPQGSLYEQYF. As DNA, the CDR3 is TGTGCCAGCAGTCCTCAGGGCAGCCTCTACGAGCAGTACTTC.

This clonotype was detected a few times. The gene calls are TRBV14 and TRBJ1-1; D call uncertain. CDR3 length: 13 amino acids. Germline lookup yields CDR1 SGHDN and CDR2 FVKESK. V lost 5 bases, J lost 4 bases, and 11 bases lay in between. CDR3 sequence reads: CASSLDRSTEAFF. The DNA of the CDR3 is TGTGCCAGCAGCTTAGACCGATCCACTGAAGCTTTCTTT.

A few counts support this clonotype. V gene TRBV11-2 combines with J gene TRBJ1-4; tentative D call: TRBD1 (6 bases). Trimming cost V 5 bases and J 4 bases, with 17 bases left between them. The CDR3 loop spans 16 amino acids. The germline gives CDR1 SGHAT, CDR2 FQNNGV. This chain's CDR3 is CASSTHGGTGNEKLFF. Written as DNA, the CDR3 is TGTGCCAGCAGCACCCACGGGGGCACGGGTAATGAAAAACTGTTTTTT.

The rearrangement uses TRBV4-2 and TRBJ1-2; D uncertain. Germline lookup yields CDR1 LGHNA and CDR2 YNFKEQ. There are 14 residues in the CDR3. V was cut by 4 bases and J by 1 base, with 10 bases left in between. CDR3 nucleotide sequence: TGTGCCAGCAGCCCCGGGTTGGGTAACTATGGCTACACCTTC. This encodes CASSPGLGNYGYTF.

This clonotype was counted at least ten times. This sequence joins TRBV5-4 and TRBJ2-1; possibly TRBD1 for D (5 bases). The V end was cut by 5 bases, the J end by 5 bases, with 17 bases between. This CDR3 is 15 amino acids long. Germline V lookup: CDR1 SGHNT, CDR2 YYREEE (reference sequence). CDR3 sequence: CASRAAHEGDNEQFF. DNA for the CDR3: TGTGCCAGCAGGGCGGCGCACGAAGGGGACAATGAGCAGTTCTTC.

The CDR3 here is CASSRRDSSSYEQYF. CDR3 coding DNA: TGTGCCAGCAGCCGTCGGGACAGTTCATCCTACGAGCAGTACTTC. The chain carries TRBV11-3 and TRBJ2-7; 7 bases align to TRBD1. Germline CDR1 is SGHNT and CDR2 is YENEEA. Losses at the gene ends were 5 bases for V and 1 base for J; bases not matched to a gene: 8. This CDR3 region has 15 residues.